The entry that follows covers one TCR beta chain sequence. Generated by immunoSEQ multiplex PCR, the TCRdb table keeps only in-frame clones and is missing some. The sample has about 79,000 clones; 91% are singletons. Germline CDR1 is MNHEY and CDR2 is SMNVEV (reference sequence). J was trimmed by 2 bases and V by 6 bases; bases with no gene match: 3. This CDR3 comprises 15 residues. This sample is part of a study of technical replicates of blood from a handful of donors. The sample taken for sequencing was T cells isolated from PBMCs. This rearrangement joins TRBV27 to TRBJ2-5, with TRBD2 matching over 13 bases. The TCR sequence derives from a human donor in good health. Some clones in this sample may be carry-over from other donors' samples. The CDR3 reads CASSLGLAGQETQYF. The CDR3 coding sequence is TGTGCCAGCAGCCTGGGACTAGCGGGGCAAGAGACCCAGTACTTC.